This TCR beta chain was sequenced during a study of cytomegalovirus exposure and HLA in healthy donors. General study points: Roughly even sequencing depth across donors was the assumption behind the presence/absence analyses. A reported reduction in N-insertions relative to the roughly 640-donor mean was seen in an Asian-associated ancestry cluster in a later analysis. Usually a TCR sequence was rare, but some public TCRs were found in many donors.

13 Jbeta primers and 60 Vbeta primers were used for the PCR. Method: immunoSEQ multiplex PCR; TCRdb's copy keeps in-frame clones and lacks some. The table lists approximately 190,000 clones, more than 65% of them singletons. As regards this clone: Its antigen is unknown. A much larger clone lies one base from this, so it may be a read error. This sample also contains other DNA sequences that code for the same CDR3.

Sequencing used PBMCs. The sequence was obtained from a man in his forties in good health and CMV-seropositive.

CDR3 nucleotides: TGCGCCAGCAGCCAAGATCGCGGGTCCGGGGCCAACGTCCTGACTTTC. Its translation is CASSQDRGSGANVLTF. This chain joins TRBV4-1 and TRBJ2-6; maybe TRBD2 (5 bases). CDR3 length: 16 amino acids. Germline V gives CDR1 MGHRA, CDR2 YSYEKL. The V end was cut by 0 bases, the J end by 4 bases, with 10 bases between.